A single sample is the source of the 26 T cell receptor beta chains below, sequenced in a study of cytomegalovirus exposure and HLA in healthy donors. The PCR made use of 60 Vbeta and 13 Jbeta primers. Profiling relied on immunoSEQ multiplex PCR, and the TCRdb table lists in-frame clones only, not all of them. Here the sample spans 150,000 to 200,000 clones, roughly 80% being singletons. Specimen: PBMCs. Receptor source: a female donor in good health and CMV-seronegative.

The V and J genes are TRBV7-3 and TRBJ1-1; D is ambiguous. This CDR3 spans 13 amino acids. V was pared by 3 bases and J by 1 base, with 6 bases between. In germline, CDR1 is SGHTA, CDR2 FQGTGA. The DNA of the CDR3 is TGTGCCAGCAGCTTCGGAGCGAACACTGAAGCTTTCTTT. Its translation: CASSFGANTEAFF.

CDR3 sequence: CASSWGGQHSGNTIYF. Here the CDR3 DNA reads TGTGCCAGCAGTTGGGGAGGGCAGCACTCTGGAAACACCATATATTTT. V and J are TRBV6-5 and TRBJ1-3; D not resolved. Trimming took 4 bases from V and 0 from J, leaving 13 bases between them. The CDR3 runs 16 residues. CDR1 MNHEY and CDR2 SVGAGI come from the germline V gene.

This chain connects TRBV4-2 to TRBJ2-2, with a possible D match to TRBD2 (6 bases). V lost 3 bases and J lost 4, with 12 bases in between. The CDR3 totals 15 residues. CDR1 LGHNA and CDR2 YNFKEQ come from the germline V gene. The CDR3 DNA follows: TGTGCCAGCAGCCAGGTTAGCGGACCCACCGGGGAGCTGTTTTTT. Translating it yields CASSQVSGPTGELFF.

To note about this clone: Other DNA variants within this sample encode the same CDR3. The J gene is TRBJ2-1, the V gene TRBV6-1; 9 nucleotides align to TRBD1. Per germline, CDR1 MNHNS and CDR2 SASEGT. The CDR3 consists of 15 residues. V lost 3 bases, J lost 8 bases, and 8 bases stayed unmatched. This CDR3 is CASSEWDRAGDEQFF. In DNA, the CDR3 is TGTGCCAGCAGTGAGTGGGACAGGGCGGGAGATGAGCAGTTCTTC.

In this sample, this clone turned up once. V gene TRBV19 combines with J gene TRBJ1-5; D call uncertain. CDR3 size: 15 residues. V lost 5 bases to trimming and J lost 0 bases, with 11 bases between them. The germline gives CDR1 LNHDA, CDR2 SQIVND (reference sequence). The CDR3 region has the DNA TGTGCCAGTAGTGTCAACAGAAATAGCAATCAGCCCCAGCATTTT. It translates to CASSVNRNSNQPQHF.

Here the CDR3 reads CASSYSGSYNEQFF. As DNA, the CDR3 is TGTGCCAGCAGTTACAGCGGCTCCTACAATGAGCAGTTCTTC. The chain carries TRBV6-5 and TRBJ2-1, with D maybe TRBD2 (5 bases). This CDR3 contains 14 residues. Germline V gives CDR1 MNHEY, CDR2 SVGAGI. V gave up 2 bases and J gave up 0 bases, with 5 bases separating them.

The chain links TRBV2 to TRBJ2-7, with 8 positions matching TRBD1. This CDR3 has 14 residues. V was pared by 7 bases and J by 2 bases, with 7 bases of the junction left unmatched. The V gene's germline CDR1 is SNHLY and CDR2 FYNNEI. In nucleotides, the CDR3 is TGTGCCAGCAAAGGACAGGGTGCTACCTACGAGCAGTACTTC. Amino acids: CASKGQGATYEQYF.

CDR3 protein: CASSSQGYNEQFF. Written as DNA, the CDR3 is TGCGCCAGCAGCTCCCAGGGCTACAATGAGCAGTTCTTC. This chain links TRBV5-1 with TRBJ2-1, with D perhaps matching TRBD1 (5 bases). Per the germline V gene, CDR1 is SGHRS and CDR2 is YFSETQ. CDR3 size: 13 residues. With 3 bases removed from V and 3 bases from J, the gap between germline ends came to 7 bases. Looking up the rest from reference TRBV5-1 and TRBJ2-1 gives the full variable domain: KAGVTQTPRYLIKTRGQQVTLSCSPISGHRSVSWYQQTPGQGLQFLFEYFSETQRNKGNFPGRFSGRQFSNSRSEMNVSTLELGDSALYLCASSSQGYNEQFFGPGTRLTVL.

The CDR3: CASSLTGNTEAFF. The CDR3 region has the DNA TGTGCCAGCAGCCTTACAGGGAACACTGAAGCTTTCTTT. The V gene is TRBV9, the J gene TRBJ1-1; D possibly corresponds to TRBD1 (5 bases). Trimming stripped 4 bases from V and 1 base from J, with 8 bases between. The CDR3 sequence is 13 residues long. Germline values: CDR1 SGDLS, CDR2 YYNGEE.

J is TRBJ2-5 and V is TRBV5-6; maybe TRBD1 (6 bases). Per the germline V gene, CDR1 is SGHDT and CDR2 is YYEEEE. The CDR3 covers 13 residues. V was cut by 0 bases and J by 4 bases, with 7 bases left in between. CDR3: CASSLVGAETQYF. The CDR3 DNA reads TGTGCCAGCAGCTTGGTGGGGGCAGAGACCCAGTACTTC.

The CDR3 loop is CASSPESSSGNTIYF. The CDR3 region has the DNA TGTGCCAGCAGTCCCGAAAGTAGCTCTGGAAACACCATATATTTT. V is TRBV27 and J is TRBJ1-3; D not resolved. Trimming cost V 5 bases and J 0 bases, with 11 bases left between them. Germline V CDR1 and CDR2: MNHEY, SMNVEV (reference sequence). This CDR3 spans 15 amino acids.

CDR3 DNA sequence: TGTGCCAGCAGAAACGCCGGGACAGCTTTAGGTAATGAGCAGTTCTTC. Protein product: CASRNAGTALGNEQFF. This chain connects TRBV27 to TRBJ2-1, with 7 bases lining up with TRBD1. Per germline, CDR1 MNHEY and CDR2 SMNVEV (reference sequence). J gave up 7 bases and V 6 bases, and 15 bases lay outside the gene matches. This CDR3 spans 16 amino acids.

This chain connects TRBV2 to TRBJ1-5, with TRBD1 identical over 8 bases. The V gene's germline CDR1 is SNHLY and CDR2 FYNNEI. This CDR3 has 15 amino acids. The V and J ends lost 5 bases and 3 bases, in that order; junction bases with no gene match: 6. CDR3 coding DNA: TGTGCCAGCAGTCAAACAGGGGGGAACAATCAGCCCCAGCATTTT. It is translated as CASSQTGGNNQPQHF.

This rearrangement joins TRBV4-1 to TRBJ1-5; TRBD1 might be the D (5 bases). V lost 0 bases and J lost 7, with 13 bases in between. CDR1 is MGHRA and CDR2 is YSYEKL in the germline V gene. The CDR3 sequence is 15 residues long. CDR3 sequence (DNA): TGCGCCAGCAGCCAAGAGTATGCAGGGAGGCAGCCCCAGCATTTT. It is translated as CASSQEYAGRQPQHF.

CDR3 sequence: CASSPRTGATYEQYF. The CDR3 region has the DNA TGTGCCAGCAGCCCCCGGACAGGGGCGACCTACGAGCAGTACTTC. The chain is built from TRBV9 and TRBJ2-7; 9 bases are a match to TRBD1. Looked up from germline, CDR1 is SGDLS and CDR2 is YYNGEE. The CDR3 length is 15 residues. Trimming cost V 4 bases and J 2 bases; bases outside gene matches: 7.

V usage is TRBV6-5 and J usage is TRBJ2-1, with 8 bases matching TRBD2. In germline, CDR1 is MNHEY, CDR2 SVGAGI. Trimming took 2 bases from V and 4 from J; bases not matched to a gene: 7. The length of the CDR3 is 16 residues. In nucleotides, the CDR3 is TGTGCCAGCAGTTACCCGAGCGGGAGAGATTACAATGAGCAGTTCTTC. Its protein product is CASSYPSGRDYNEQFF.

In regard to this clone: A read error may produce the germline difference seen at one junction end. The chain links TRBV5-1 to TRBJ2-1; TRBD2 matches 7 bases. This CDR3 region has 14 residues. Germline V CDR1 and CDR2: SGHRS, YFSETQ. The CDR3 loop is CASSLGLAYDEQFF. CDR3 bases: TGCGCCAGCAGCTTGGGACTAGCCTACGATGAGCAGTTCTTC. The variable domain in full, completed from reference TRBV5-1 and TRBJ2-1, reads KAGVTQTPRYLIKTRGQQVTLSCSPISGHRSVSWYQQTPGQGLQFLFEYFSETQRNKGNFPGRFSGRQFSNSRSEMNVSTLELGDSALYLCASSLGLAYDEQFFGPGTRLTVL.

The gene calls are TRBV2 and TRBJ2-7; D remains unclear. This CDR3 is 12 amino acids long. CDR1 and CDR2 from the germline V gene are SNHLY and FYNNEI. Trimming left V 5 bases short and J 0 bases short, with 5 bases between. CDR3 region: CASSFSSYEQYF. For the CDR3, the DNA is TGTGCCAGCAGTTTTAGCTCCTACGAGCAGTACTTC.

The chain carries TRBV27 and TRBJ1-5, with 8 bases that match TRBD1. This CDR3 has 16 amino acids. V lost 6 bases and J lost 5; bases outside the gene matches: 12. The germline V gene has CDR1 MNHEY and CDR2 SMNVEV (reference sequence). The CDR3 sequence: CASSSRRQGKDQPQHF. CDR3 coding DNA: TGTGCCAGCAGCTCTAGGCGACAGGGGAAAGATCAGCCCCAGCATTTT.

This sequence joins TRBV5-5 and TRBJ2-1, with 9 bases lining up with TRBD2. This CDR3 is 16 amino acids long. The germline gives CDR1 SGHKS, CDR2 YYEKEE (reference sequence). V shed 4 bases, J shed 5 bases, and the junction held 10 bases outside the gene matches. The DNA for the CDR3 is TGTGCCAGCAGCCCCGTTGCGGGGGGGCTCCACAATGAGCAGTTCTTC. Residues: CASSPVAGGLHNEQFF.

The rearrangement joins TRBV5-1 to TRBJ1-2; 9 bases are shared with TRBD1. There are 14 residues in the CDR3. The germline gives CDR1 SGHRS, CDR2 YFSETQ. The J segment lost 4 bases and the V segment lost 3 bases, leaving 4 bases of the junction unmatched. The chain's CDR3 is CASSSTGGRYGYTF. The DNA of the CDR3 is TGCGCCAGCAGCTCAACAGGGGGCCGCTATGGCTACACCTTC.

This chain joins TRBV7-9 and TRBJ2-3; TRBD2 might be the D (6 bases). V lost 3 bases and J 3 bases, leaving 13 bases between the germline ends. Germline CDR1 reads SEHNR; CDR2 reads FQNEAQ (reference sequence). The CDR3 runs 15 residues. The CDR3 region is CASSFEWDSTDTQYF. The CDR3 DNA follows: TGTGCCAGCAGCTTTGAGTGGGACTCAACAGATACGCAGTATTTT. Looking up the rest from reference TRBV7-9 and TRBJ2-3 gives the full variable domain: DTGVSQNPRHKITKRGQNVTFRCDPISEHNRLYWYRQTLGQGPEFLTYFQNEAQLEKSRLLSDRFSAERPKGSFSTLEIQRTEQGDSAMYLCASSFEWDSTDTQYFGPGTRLTVL.

This clone occurred a few times. The chain couples TRBV28 to TRBJ2-7; tentative D call: TRBD1 (5 bases). V gave up 6 bases and J gave up 6 bases, with 15 bases separating them. There are 13 residues in the CDR3. Germline CDR1 and CDR2: MDHEN and SYDVKM. CDR3 coding DNA: TGTGCCAGCAGCCCCCCGCCAGGGTTCGAGCAGTACTTC. Its protein is CASSPPPGFEQYF.

This rearrangement joins TRBV7-2 to TRBJ2-7; 7 nucleotides match TRBD1. This CDR3 has 16 residues. J gave up 0 bases and V 6 bases, and 11 bases lay outside the gene matches. Germline values: CDR1 SGHTA, CDR2 FQGNSA. CDR3 bases: TGTGCCAGCAGTTTAACAGGGGCTTCCTTCTCCTACGAGCAGTACTTC. It translates to CASSLTGASFSYEQYF.

The chain uses TRBV12-5 and TRBJ2-1, with 10 bases that match TRBD2. This CDR3 region has 15 residues. Per germline, CDR1 LGHNT and CDR2 FRNRAP. Trimming took 6 bases from V and 5 from J; bases not matched to a gene: 7. This CDR3 reads CASGTGLARNNEQFF. DNA for the CDR3: TGTGCTAGTGGCACGGGACTAGCGAGAAACAATGAGCAGTTCTTC.

The chain combines TRBV7-9 with TRBJ2-5; D is undetermined. Germline V CDR1 and CDR2: SEHNR, FQNEAQ (reference sequence). The V gene lost 4 bases and the J gene lost 4 bases, with 13 bases spanning the gap. CDR3 length: 14 residues. CDR3 residues: CASSYNGVRETQYF. Here the CDR3 DNA reads TGTGCCAGCAGCTATAACGGTGTAAGAGAGACCCAGTACTTC.